The 18 T cell receptor beta chains below were found in one sample sequenced in a study of shared clonotypes between healthy human individuals. Profiled with immunoSEQ multiplex PCR; TCRdb holds only in-frame clones, not every one. Of some 2,000,000 clones in the sample, roughly 95% were seen once. The source material was naive CD4+ T cells sorted from blood. The subset: CD45RA+ positively selected. The receptors were sampled from a man in his late teens or twenties in good health.

The CDR3 protein is CASSPGSSQETQYF. In DNA form, the CDR3 reads TGTGCCAGCAGTCCCGGCTCGTCCCAAGAGACCCAGTACTTC. J is TRBJ2-5 and V is TRBV5-4, with D uncertain. In germline, CDR1 is SGHNT, CDR2 YYREEE (reference sequence). Trimming stripped 5 bases from V and 1 base from J, with 12 bases between. The CDR3 is 14 amino acids.

V usage is TRBV7-9 and J usage is TRBJ1-6, with D perhaps matching TRBD1 (5 bases). This CDR3 has 12 residues. Trimming cost V 4 bases and J 13 bases, with 11 bases left between them. Germline V gives CDR1 SEHNR, CDR2 FQNEAQ (reference sequence). The CDR3 loop reads CASSSGPPPLHF. The CDR3 coding sequence is TGTGCCAGCAGCTCAGGGCCGCCCCCCCTCCACTTT.

The chain has TRBV6-1 and TRBJ2-1, with TRBD2 identical over 7 bases. The ends lost 5 bases at V and 5 bases at J; junction bases unmatched: 3. Germline V gene data show CDR1 as MNHNS and CDR2 as SASEGT. This CDR3 comprises 13 residues. The DNA for the CDR3 is TGTGCCAGCAGTCGACTAGCAAACAATGAGCAGTTCTTC. Translation gives CASSRLANNEQFF.

The chain employs TRBV6-5 and TRBJ2-3; D is ambiguous. Germline CDR1 is MNHEY and CDR2 is SVGAGI. The length of the CDR3 is 13 residues. Trimming removed 7 bases from V and 1 base from J, with 9 bases in between. This CDR3 reads CASTTRGTDTQYF. In DNA form, the CDR3 reads TGTGCCAGCACCACCCGGGGCACAGATACGCAGTATTTT.

The chain recombines TRBV5-5 with TRBJ2-7, with 9 bases fitting TRBD1. This CDR3 spans 15 amino acids. Germline CDR1 and CDR2: SGHKS and YYEKEE (reference sequence). The trim removed 3 bases at V and 2 bases at J, leaving 6 bases unmatched. This CDR3 is CASSYGTGTTYEQYF. DNA of the CDR3: TGTGCCAGCAGCTACGGGACAGGGACGACCTACGAGCAGTACTTC.

The chain is built from TRBV5-1 and TRBJ2-7; 8 positions match TRBD2. V lost 4 bases, J lost 1 base, and 7 bases stayed unmatched. The CDR3 loop spans 15 amino acids. Germline V CDR1 and CDR2: SGHRS, YFSETQ. The CDR3 bases are TGCGCCAGCAGCCCGGTAGCGGGAAGTTCCTACGAGCAGTACTTC. Protein product: CASSPVAGSSYEQYF.

In regard to this clone: Since a much larger clone is just one base distant, this may be a read error. At the DNA level, this CDR3 is encoded by other sequences in the same sample as well. The chain carries TRBV7-2 and TRBJ2-3; 12 bases match TRBD2. CDR3 length: 16 residues. The germline V gene encodes CDR1 SGHTA and CDR2 FQGNSA. V lost 4 bases, J lost 0 bases, and 2 bases stayed unmatched. Written as DNA, the CDR3 is TGTGCCAGCAGCTCCGGGACTAGCGGGAGCACAGATACGCAGTATTTT. Protein product: CASSSGTSGSTDTQYF. The full variable domain, in which reference TRBV7-2 and TRBJ2-3 provide the parts outside the CDR3, is GAGVSQSPSNKVTEKGKDVELRCDPISGHTALYWYRQSLGQGLEFLIYFQGNSAPDKSGLPSDRFSAERTGGSVSTLTIQRTQQEDSAVYLCASSSGTSGSTDTQYFGPGTRLTVL.

The V call is TRBV6-6, the J call TRBJ2-4; possible D gene TRBD2, 5 bases. Germline values: CDR1 MNHNY, CDR2 SVGAGI (reference sequence). The CDR3 extends over 15 amino acids. Trimming took 0 bases from V and 9 from J, leaving 15 bases between them. In nucleotides, the CDR3 is TGTGCCAGCAGTTACTCGGGAGAGAATTTAAGCATTCAGTACTTC. Translating it yields CASSYSGENLSIQYF.

Regarding this clone: Additional DNA sequences in this sample encode the identical CDR3. The V call is TRBV5-4, the J call TRBJ2-3; unclear D gene. The ends were cut back, 4 bases at V and 2 bases at J, with 8 bases in the middle. There are 13 residues in the CDR3. Germline V CDR1 and CDR2: SGHNT, YYREEE (reference sequence). As DNA, the CDR3 is TGTGCCAGCAGCCCCGATCCCACAGATACGCAGTATTTT. It translates to CASSPDPTDTQYF.

Remarks on this clone: The sample carries other DNA sequences with the same CDR3. The chain couples TRBV6-1 to TRBJ1-5; D is unresolved. The CDR3 loop spans 14 amino acids. Per germline, CDR1 MNHNS and CDR2 SASEGT. V was pared by 0 bases and J by 2 bases, with 5 bases between. The CDR3 DNA is TGTGCCAGCAGTGAAGCGTCACGCAATCAGCCCCAGCATTTT. It yields the protein CASSEASRNQPQHF.

The V and J genes are TRBV18 and TRBJ2-7; perhaps TRBD2 as D (6 bases). Per germline, CDR1 KGHSH and CDR2 LQKENI. The CDR3 loop spans 15 amino acids. V was pared by 1 base and J by 2 bases, with 12 bases between. The CDR3 DNA follows: TGTGCCAGCTCACCACTCCCGGGGGAGGCCTACGAGCAGTACTTC. Amino acids: CASSPLPGEAYEQYF.

This sequence joins TRBV7-8 and TRBJ2-3; possibly TRBD2 for D (5 bases). Germline V lookup: CDR1 SGHVS, CDR2 FQNEAQ. The CDR3 loop spans 15 amino acids. V was trimmed by 5 bases and J by 3 bases, leaving 15 bases between them. The CDR3 spells CASSLRTGGTDTQYF. The CDR3 nucleotides read TGTGCCAGCAGCCTACGGACTGGTGGGACAGATACGCAGTATTTT.

The chain couples TRBV5-1 to TRBJ2-3, with a tentative D call TRBD2 (5 bases). Trimming shortened V by 2 bases and J by 4 bases, and 8 bases separated the two germline ends. The germline CDR1 and CDR2 sequences are SGHRS and YFSETQ. The CDR3 runs 13 residues. The CDR3 DNA reads as TGCGCCAGCAGCTTTGGACTGCCAGATACGCAGTATTTT. This encodes CASSFGLPDTQYF.

About this clone itself: Distinct nucleotide sequences in the sample also encode this CDR3. The V gene is TRBV28, the J gene TRBJ1-2; D not certain. Germline lookup yields CDR1 MDHEN and CDR2 SYDVKM. The V end lost 7 bases, the J end lost 3 bases, and 9 bases lay between the germline ends. The CDR3 length is 12 residues. This CDR3 reads CASTPRHYGYTF. The CDR3 DNA is TGTGCCAGCACCCCCCGACACTATGGCTACACCTTC.

The chain uses TRBV5-4 and TRBJ2-7; D is possibly TRBD2 (6 bases). Between the trimmed V and J ends, which lost 3 bases and 6 bases, there was a span of 10 bases. CDR1 is SGHNT, CDR2 YYREEE, per germline (reference sequence). This CDR3 spans 12 amino acids. CDR3 in DNA: TGTGCCAGCAGCTCTGGGAGGTTCGAGCAGTACTTC. Translating gives CASSSGRFEQYF.

This chain links TRBV15 with TRBJ1-2; maybe TRBD1 (5 bases). There are 14 residues in the CDR3. The V end lost 1 base, the J end lost 4 bases, and 10 bases lay between the germline ends. CDR1 is LNHNV and CDR2 is YYDKDF in the germline V gene (reference sequence). The chain's CDR3 is CATSRGGDAYGYTF. The CDR3 DNA is TGTGCCACCAGCAGAGGGGGGGACGCCTATGGCTACACCTTC.

The rearrangement links TRBV4-3 to TRBJ1-2; tentatively, D is TRBD1 (5 bases). The germline CDR1 and CDR2 sequences are LGHNA and YSLEER. The V end lost 0 bases, the J end lost 4 bases, and 9 bases lay between the germline ends. The CDR3 has 14 residues. CDR3 sequence: CASSQEAGTYGYTF. The DNA for the CDR3 is TGCGCCAGCAGCCAAGAAGCAGGGACCTATGGCTACACCTTC.

The rearrangement links TRBV15 to TRBJ2-5, with 8 bases fitting TRBD1. The CDR3 is 15 residues long. V dropped 3 bases and J dropped 5; count of bases not matched to a gene: 8. Germline V gives CDR1 LNHNV, CDR2 YYDKDF (reference sequence). The CDR3 bases are TGTGCCACCAGCAGCGAACCAGGGGGCAGGGAGACCCAGTACTTC. Residues: CATSSEPGGRETQYF.